This TCR beta chain is from a study of breast tumors, draining lymph nodes, adjacent tissues. The germline V gene encodes CDR1 SGDLS and CDR2 YYNGEE. The CDR3 length is 13 residues. TCRdb reprocessed the multiplex PCR reads with MiXCR, giving one entry per CDR3 protein. Of about 230,000 distinct CDR3 sequences in the sample, about 30% are singletons; the top ten hold around 1.5%. Axillary draining lymph nodes of breast cancer patients supplied the node samples. Study results and caveats: Tumor TCR diversity was below lymph nodes but above nontumor tissue. Compared with basal-like, luminal-like tumors shared significantly more repertoire with nontumor tissue. Tumor T cell lymph node origin was a supported hypothesis, not proven.

This clonotype was counted many times. The antigen remains unidentified. The junction and the germline gene differ at one end; a read error may be behind it. This sequence was found in a female donor with breast cancer. Some clones in this sample may be carry-over from other donors' samples. The sequenced sample was axillary lymph node tissue. J is TRBJ2-7 and V is TRBV9; D is uncertain. CDR3 sequence: CASSVLSSSEQYF. The CDR3 DNA sequence: TGTGCCAGCAGCGTATTGAGTTCCTCCGAGCAGTACTTC.